Described below is a single T cell receptor (beta chain) sequence and its context. Its cognate antigen is unknown. These data are taken from a study of T cells in localized non-small cell lung cancer. General study findings and limits: Prolonged overall survival went with higher T cell density in the blood. There was higher T cell clonality in uninvolved adjacent lung than in tumor, and it was highest there. The appearance of a median about 60 of the top 100 tumor clones was seen in adjacent lung. Heterogeneity is still possible, as just one tumor region was sequenced.

Between the trimmed V and J ends, which lost 8 bases and 0 bases, there was a span of 11 bases. The CDR3 sequence is 14 residues long. CDR1 MGHRA and CDR2 YSYEKL come from the germline V gene. TCRdb's table, derived via immunoSEQ multiplex PCR, lists solely in-frame clones and lacks some. The sample has tens of thousands of clones, over 75% seen once. Sequencing was performed on peripheral blood, taken before any cancer treatment. The chain couples TRBV4-1 to TRBJ1-5; D gene ambiguous. The TCR comes from a female donor older than 55 with stage II squamous cell lung carcinoma. The CDR3 loop reads CASPRWDSNQPQHF. The CDR3 nucleotides are TGCGCCAGCCCCCGTTGGGATAGCAATCAGCCCCAGCATTTT.